The 25 T cell receptor beta chains presented below share a single source sample, sequenced in a study of regulatory T cells in long-lasting Graves disease. Assembly of TCR beta libraries relied on iRepertoire HTBI primers together with Arm-PCR of CDR3 regions. One entry per CDR3 protein results from TCRdb running MiXCR on the multiplex PCR reads. The table includes hundreds of thousands of distinct CDR3 sequences, about 22% detected once. As to time point: persistent/refractory GD, antithyroid drugs over 5 years with positive TRAb. Following extraction of RNA from PBMCs, that RNA was used to make the TCR library. The sequenced sample was peripheral blood mononuclear cells (PBMCs), obtained when the disease was refractory, from a patient treated with antithyroid drugs. These receptors came from a female donor with Graves disease.

This clonotype was detected only a few times. The chain links TRBV5-1 to TRBJ1-6; D unresolved. From germline, CDR1 is SGHRS and CDR2 YFSETQ. This CDR3 is 13 amino acids long. The V gene lost 6 bases and the J gene lost 7 bases, with 11 bases spanning the gap. The CDR3 DNA reads as TGCGCCAGCAAAGGTTTGGAGAATTCACCCCTCCACTTT. Translation: CASKGLENSPLHF.

This clonotype has at least ten counts. The rearrangement links TRBV7-9 to TRBJ1-6; 7 positions agree with TRBD1. The germline gives CDR1 SEHNR, CDR2 FQNEAQ (reference sequence). After removal of 5 bases from V and 9 bases from J, the junction contained 1 base not matched to a gene. CDR3 length: 12 amino acids. CDR3 sequence reads: CASSPGGSPLHF. The CDR3 coding sequence is TGTGCCAGCAGCCCAGGGGGTTCACCCCTCCACTTT.

V is TRBV27 and J is TRBJ2-2, with D unresolved. From germline, CDR1 is MNHEY and CDR2 SMNVEV (reference sequence). The V end lost 5 bases, the J end lost 7 bases, and 17 bases lay between the germline ends. There are 15 residues in the CDR3. The CDR3 bases are TGTGCCAGCAGTATTGTTGGGGTACAAGGCGGGGAGCTGTTTTTT. Translation: CASSIVGVQGGELFF.

As for this clonotype: A much larger clone sits a single nucleotide away, making a read error possible. The chain recombines TRBV6-5 with TRBJ2-7, with unresolved D. V lost 4 bases, J lost 0 bases, and 16 bases lay in between. The CDR3 loop spans 16 amino acids. Germline V gives CDR1 MNHEY, CDR2 SVGAGI. CDR3 residues: CASSSLGGTTSYEQYF. The CDR3 DNA reads as TGTGCCAGCAGTTCCCTCGGCGGAACAACCTCCTACGAGCAGTACTTC.

J is TRBJ1-4 and V is TRBV5-4; 9 nucleotides line up with TRBD1. CDR1 SGHNT and CDR2 YYREEE come from the germline V gene (reference sequence). With 6 bases clipped from V and 8 bases from J, the junction kept 8 bases outside the gene matches. The CDR3 loop spans 14 amino acids. The CDR3, as DNA: TGTGCCAGCACCCTACAGGGGGCTTCAGAAAAACTGTTTTTT. It is translated as CASTLQGASEKLFF.

This clonotype was recorded at least ten times. J is TRBJ1-2 and V is TRBV2; D uncertain. From germline, CDR1 is SNHLY and CDR2 FYNNEI. Trimming removed 9 bases at V and 8 bases at J, with 16 bases between. This CDR3 comprises 12 residues. CDR3 bases: TGTGCCAGTGTAGGATCCATAGCGGGCTACACCTTC. Translating gives CASVGSIAGYTF.

The J gene is TRBJ2-2, the V gene TRBV9, with 7 bases lining up with TRBD1. V was clipped by 3 bases and J by 8 bases; unmatched bases: 7. The CDR3 loop spans 14 amino acids. Germline CDR1 and CDR2: SGDLS and YYNGEE. The DNA of the CDR3 is TGTGCCAGCAGCGCCAGACAGGGTTCAGGGGAGCTGTTTTTT. This translates into CASSARQGSGELFF.

This clonotype was recorded many times. The rearrangement joins TRBV28 to TRBJ1-6; 8 bases align to TRBD1. The germline V gene has CDR1 MDHEN and CDR2 SYDVKM. The junction had 12 bases not matched to a gene; V was cut back by 5 bases and J by 6 bases. This CDR3 comprises 17 residues. CDR3 sequence reads: CASSEDRGGNFNSPLHF. DNA of the CDR3: TGTGCCAGCAGTGAAGACAGGGGTGGTAATTTTAATTCACCCCTCCACTTT.

This clonotype was picked up a small number of times. V gene TRBV20-1 combines with J gene TRBJ2-7; perhaps TRBD2 as D (6 bases). The CDR3 extends over 16 amino acids. Trimming cost V 0 bases and J 1 base, with 16 bases left between them. CDR1 is DFQATT, CDR2 SNEGSKA, per germline (reference sequence). The CDR3 nucleotides are TGCAGTGCTAGAGATTTGGGGGGTCCCTTTTCCTACGAGCAGTACTTC. Its protein product is CSARDLGGPFSYEQYF.

This clonotype has ten or more counts. The chain recombines TRBV6-1 with TRBJ1-2, with D perhaps matching TRBD1 (5 bases). The ends were cut back, 6 bases at V and 0 bases at J, with 14 bases in the middle. The CDR3 sequence is 15 residues long. Germline V lookup: CDR1 MNHNS, CDR2 SASEGT. DNA for the CDR3: TGTGCCAGCAGGGCTCGGGGCGGTACTAACTATGGCTACACCTTC. Its translation is CASRARGGTNYGYTF.

This clonotype was recorded a few times. The V call is TRBV5-1, the J call TRBJ1-1; 11 nucleotides line up with TRBD1. The V and J ends lost 3 bases and 8 bases, in that order; junction bases with no gene match: 3. Germline lookup yields CDR1 SGHRS and CDR2 YFSETQ. The CDR3 loop spans 13 amino acids. Here the CDR3 reads CASSYGQGAEAFF. CDR3 DNA sequence: TGCGCCAGCAGCTATGGACAGGGGGCAGAAGCTTTCTTT.

The table lists this clonotype with a few counts. One end of the junction fails to match germline, which may point to a read error. The chain combines TRBV5-1 with TRBJ1-3, with D hard to call. CDR3 length: 16 amino acids. Germline loops: CDR1 SGHRS, CDR2 YFSETQ. CDR3 in amino acids: CASSRGQLSSGNTIYF. The DNA of the CDR3 is TGCGCCAGCAGCCGCGGGCAGCTGAGCTCTGGAAACACTATATATTTT.

The V call is TRBV7-9, the J call TRBJ2-1; no clear D gene. CDR3 length: 17 amino acids. The V gene lost 3 bases and the J gene lost 0 bases, with 15 bases spanning the gap. The germline V gene encodes CDR1 SEHNR and CDR2 FQNEAQ (reference sequence). The CDR3 bases are TGTGCCAGCAGCTTTCCTTGGACGGCGAGCTCCTACAATGAGCAGTTCTTC. It yields the protein CASSFPWTASSYNEQFF.

Of note for this clonotype: A far larger clone is off by one base, so a read error is likely. The chain employs TRBV27 and TRBJ1-2, with TRBD1 matching 7 bases. Unmatched junction bases numbered 7, after V lost 5 bases and J lost 4 bases. CDR3 length equals 14 residues. From germline, CDR1 is MNHEY and CDR2 SMNVEV (reference sequence). The CDR3 here is CASSRRDSAYGYTF. Written as DNA, the CDR3 is TGTGCCAGCAGTCGACGGGACAGCGCCTATGGCTACACCTTC.

This clonotype has more than one count but fewer than ten. The chain employs TRBV4-1 and TRBJ1-4; D is unclear. Looked up from germline, CDR1 is MGHRA and CDR2 is YSYEKL. V was clipped by 4 bases and J by 12 bases, with 12 bases between them. This CDR3 has 12 residues. CDR3 region: CASSPLFGELFF. The CDR3 DNA follows: TGCGCCAGCAGCCCTCTCTTTGGGGAACTGTTTTTT.

The chain carries TRBV6-2 or TRBV6-3 and TRBJ1-3; D is undetermined. V was cut by 0 bases and J by 0 bases, with 9 bases left in between. CDR3 length equals 16 residues. Germline-derived CDR1 and CDR2 are MNHEY and SVGEGT. CDR3 bases: TGTGCCAGCAGTTACTCTTCGGGAAGCTCTGGAAACACCATATATTTT. Translating gives CASSYSSGSSGNTIYF.

This clonotype came up a few times. The J gene is TRBJ2-1, the V gene TRBV28; D is unresolved. V was cut by 2 bases and J by 9 bases, with 5 bases left in between. CDR3 length: 11 residues. CDR1 is MDHEN, CDR2 SYDVKM, per germline. CDR3 nucleotide sequence: TGTGCCAGCAGTTTAGCGACTGAGCAGTTCTTC. It is translated as CASSLATEQFF.

The rearrangement links TRBV19 to TRBJ1-5; 9 nucleotides align to TRBD1. The germline gives CDR1 LNHDA, CDR2 SQIVND (reference sequence). The CDR3 is 18 amino acids. The V and J ends lost 4 bases and 0 bases, in that order; junction bases with no gene match: 10. The CDR3 bases are TGTGCCAGTAGTACGCCCTCGGACAGGGGACTTAGCAATCAGCCCCAGCATTTT. Protein: CASSTPSDRGLSNQPQHF.

The V call is TRBV20-1, the J call TRBJ1-6, with D unresolved. CDR1 and CDR2 from the germline V gene are DFQATT and SNEGSKA (reference sequence). The V end was cut by 0 bases, the J end by 9 bases, with 12 bases between. The CDR3 has 14 residues. This chain's CDR3 is CSARDWAGSSPLHF. The CDR3 DNA sequence: TGCAGTGCTAGAGATTGGGCGGGTAGTTCACCCCTCCACTTT.

The chain couples TRBV20-1 to TRBJ1-2; D is unresolved. The CDR3 covers 16 residues. In germline, CDR1 is DFQATT, CDR2 SNEGSKA (reference sequence). V lost 2 bases and J lost 0, with 16 bases in between. In DNA, the CDR3 is TGCAGTGCTAGACGGCAAGCGGGGAGAGCTAACTATGGCTACACCTTC. Translating it yields CSARRQAGRANYGYTF.

The genes are TRBV7-9 and TRBJ1-2, with D unresolved. The V gene's germline CDR1 is SEHNR and CDR2 FQNEAQ (reference sequence). Between the trimmed V and J ends, which lost 1 base and 4 bases, there was a span of 10 bases. This CDR3 is 14 amino acids long. The CDR3 here is CASSLDSTAYGYTF. CDR3 coding DNA: TGTGCCAGCAGCTTAGATAGTACAGCCTATGGCTACACCTTC.

This clonotype was found many times. The CDR3 is CASSTGDGQPQHF. The CDR3 DNA follows: TGTGCCAGCAGTACAGGGGACGGGCAGCCCCAGCATTTT. The gene calls are TRBV12-3 or TRBV12-4 and TRBJ1-5; TRBD1 matches at 7 bases. The CDR3 has 13 amino acids. V lost 5 bases, J lost 7 bases, and 5 bases stayed unmatched.

This clonotype was counted between two and nine times. V and J are TRBV18 and TRBJ1-1, with D perhaps TRBD1 (5 bases). The CDR3 has 13 amino acids. The ends were cut back, 2 bases at V and 3 bases at J, with 7 bases in the middle. Germline lookup yields CDR1 KGHSH and CDR2 LQKENI. This CDR3 reads CASSPLGDTEAFF. DNA of the CDR3: TGTGCCAGCTCACCATTGGGGGACACTGAAGCTTTCTTT.

Ten or more counts support this clonotype. At one end the junction does not follow the germline gene, possibly because of a read error. The gene calls are TRBV7-2 and TRBJ2-5; no definite D call. The CDR3 consists of 13 residues. The V gene's germline CDR1 is SGHTA and CDR2 FQGNSA. CDR3 residues: CASSFDEEEAQYF. The DNA of the CDR3 is TGTGCCAGCAGCTTTGATGAGGAAGAGGCCCAGTACTTC.

The chain joins TRBV13 to TRBJ2-1, with 10 positions matching TRBD2. J lost 8 bases, V lost 5 bases, and 15 bases had no gene match. CDR3 length equals 17 residues. The germline gives CDR1 PRHDT, CDR2 FYEKMQ (reference sequence). This CDR3 reads CASSRSSGGPEDYEQFF. The CDR3 DNA reads TGTGCCAGCAGCAGGTCTAGCGGGGGACCCGAGGACTATGAGCAGTTCTTC.